Listed below are T cell receptor beta chains from one sample, sequenced in a study of cytomegalovirus exposure and HLA in healthy donors. Profiling relied on immunoSEQ multiplex PCR, and the TCRdb table lists in-frame clones only, not all of them. The sample includes 200,000 to 250,000 clones, 80% to 85% of them seen just once. Sequencing was done on a sample of PBMCs. These receptors came from a woman in her 40s in good health and CMV-seronegative. CDR3s include the opening cysteine and the closing phenylalanine or tryptophan. Each record gives: D gene, V gene, CDR3 protein. The D gene is left open where the match is weak.

>-|TRBV7-9
CASSLVWGRRGYGYTF
>TRBD1|TRBV10-3
CAITDRANQPQHF
>TRBD1|TRBV28
CASSFIGTGYGNTIYF
>TRBD1|TRBV7-6
CASSHTGGRGQETQYF
>-|TRBV2
CASSRRGGGNTEAFF
>-|TRBV28
CASSSPSGVPSYEQYF
>-|TRBV7-7
CASSPAGISYNEQFF
>-|TRBV7-8
CASSLAVRSNTEAFF
>-|TRBV19
CASSIWSDQPQHF
>-|TRBV30
CAWDPMGHLNTEAFF
>TRBD1|TRBV2
CASRDRGQEKLFF
>-|TRBV11-3
CASSLGEYNEQFF
>TRBD2|TRBV2
CASRFGTSVETQYF
>TRBD1|TRBV28
CASNQQGADYGYTF
>TRBD1|TRBV19
CASSPAEGAGYEQYF
>-|TRBV18
CASSPFPGPETQYF
>-|TRBV19
CASRWGRGGNQPQHF
>TRBD1|TRBV5-8
CASSSADRGSGANVLTF
>-|TRBV6-6
CASSYAAGNTGELFF
>TRBD1|TRBV7-9
CASSQPGVQGAADTQYF
>-|TRBV6-1
CASRGSGASYEQYF
>TRBD1|TRBV5-1
CASSLAAGTGSYEQYF
>-|TRBV30
CAWSAGFGAGELFF
>TRBD1|TRBV6-6
CASSRGQGIQPQHF
>TRBD2|TRBV7-9
CASSPRLAGVTGELFF
>-|TRBV29-1
CSAAGWDEQFF
>-|TRBV7-7
CASSFTPRKQETQYF
>-|TRBV5-1
CASRRTGLTNTGELFF
>TRBD1|TRBV18
CASSPFGQGPPQGEAFF
>-|TRBV10-3
CAISLRDTGELFF
>-|TRBV4-1
CASSQDGSLGASQFF
>-|TRBV12-5
CASGLQYNQPQHF
>TRBD2|TRBV6-5
CASSYLGVAGVGEQYF
>-|TRBV6-1
CASSPNRAYNEQFF
>TRBD1|TRBV27
CASRDRATTGELFF
>TRBD1|TRBV5-1
CASSPQWTGADTQYF
>-|TRBV7-6
CASSPGASGYEQYF
>TRBD1|TRBV7-9
CASSTGQGGTSNEQFF
>TRBD2|TRBV25-1
CASSDWGGKGPERDTQYF
>TRBD1|TRBV30
CAWSILGGWDEQYF
>-|TRBV28
CASSSPRTREGYTF